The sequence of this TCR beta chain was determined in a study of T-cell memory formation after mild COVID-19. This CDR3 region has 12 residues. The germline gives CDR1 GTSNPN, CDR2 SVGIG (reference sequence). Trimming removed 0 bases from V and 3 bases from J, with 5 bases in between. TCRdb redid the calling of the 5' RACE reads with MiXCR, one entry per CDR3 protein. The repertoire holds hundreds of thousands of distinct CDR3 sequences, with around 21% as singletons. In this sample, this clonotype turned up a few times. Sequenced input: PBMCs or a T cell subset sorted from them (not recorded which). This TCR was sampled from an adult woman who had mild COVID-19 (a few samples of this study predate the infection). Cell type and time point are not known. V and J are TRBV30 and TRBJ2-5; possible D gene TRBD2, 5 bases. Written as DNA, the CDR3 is TGTGCCTGGAGTGTTAGCGAAGAGACCCAGTACTTC. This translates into CAWSVSEETQYF.